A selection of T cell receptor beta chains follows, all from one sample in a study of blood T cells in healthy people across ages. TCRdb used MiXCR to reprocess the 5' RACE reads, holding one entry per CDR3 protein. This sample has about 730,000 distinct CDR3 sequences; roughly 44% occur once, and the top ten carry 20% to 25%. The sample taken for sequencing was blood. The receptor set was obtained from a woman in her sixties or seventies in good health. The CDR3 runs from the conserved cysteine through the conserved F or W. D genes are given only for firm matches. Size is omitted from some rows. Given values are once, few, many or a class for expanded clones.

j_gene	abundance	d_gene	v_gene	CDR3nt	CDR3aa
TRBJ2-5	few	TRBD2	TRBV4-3	TGCGCCAGCAGCCAAGAATTCCGGACTAGCGGCCAAGAGACCCAGTACTTC	CASSQEFRTSGQETQYF
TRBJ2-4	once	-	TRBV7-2	TGTGCCAGCAGCTCCGGACAGTACAAAAACATTCAGTACTTC	CASSSGQYKNIQYF
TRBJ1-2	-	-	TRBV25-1	TGTGCCAGCAGTGAGGCAGGCTCCGGCTACACCTTC	CASSEAGSGYTF
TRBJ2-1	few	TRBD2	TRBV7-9	TGTGCCAGCAGCTTTCTAGCGGACTTATACAATGAGCAGTTCTTC	CASSFLADLYNEQFF
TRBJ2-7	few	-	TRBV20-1	TGCAGTACTGACCACCCTCCGGTTTACGAGCAGTACTTC	CSTDHPPVYEQYF
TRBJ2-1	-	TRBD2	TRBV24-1	TGTGCCACCAGTGATTGGTCAGGGTTGGCGGGGGACAATGAGCAGTTCTTC	CATSDWSGLAGDNEQFF
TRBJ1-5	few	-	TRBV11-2	TGTGCCAGCAGCTTAATTGGTCCAAATCAGCCCCAGCATTTT	CASSLIGPNQPQHF
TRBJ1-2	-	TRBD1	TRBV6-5	TGTGCCAGCAGTTACGCCGGGGGACAGGACTATGGCTACACCTTC	CASSYAGGQDYGYTF
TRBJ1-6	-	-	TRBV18	TGTGCCAGCTCACCCGGGACAACCAATTCACCCCTCCACTTT	CASSPGTTNSPLHF
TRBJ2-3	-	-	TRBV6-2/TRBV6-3	TGTGCCAGCAGTCGTAGGAGGGAAGATACGCAGTATTTT	CASSRRREDTQYF
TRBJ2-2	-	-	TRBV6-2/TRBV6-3	TGTGCCAGCAGTCCCAACCGGGGCCTCAGGCCCGGGGAGCTGTTTTTT	CASSPNRGLRPGELFF
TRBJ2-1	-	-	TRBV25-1	TGTGCCAGCAGTGGGACCACGGGCTCTAGCCCCAGTAGCGGGCAGTTCTTC	CASSGTTGSSPSSGQFF
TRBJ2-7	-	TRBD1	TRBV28	TGTGCCAGCACTCGAGGGACAGCGGACGAGCAGTACTTC	CASTRGTADEQYF
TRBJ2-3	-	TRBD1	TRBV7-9	TGTGCCAGCAGCCTCCAGGGACAGGGGAGCACAGATACGCAGTATTTT	CASSLQGQGSTDTQYF
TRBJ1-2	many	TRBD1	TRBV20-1	TGCAGTGCTAGACGTCCGGGACAGGGGTACTATGGCTACACCTTC	CSARRPGQGYYGYTF
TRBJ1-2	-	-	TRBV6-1	TGTGCCAGCAGTGAAGTGGCCGTCCCTAGCTACACCTTC	CASSEVAVPSYTF
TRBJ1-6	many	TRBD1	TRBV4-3	TGCGCCAGCAGCCAGGCAGGACAGGTTAATTCACCCCTCCACTTT	CASSQAGQVNSPLHF
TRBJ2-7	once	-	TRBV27	TGTGCCAGCAGTTTGTTTAAGTCCTACGAGCAGTACTTC	CASSLFKSYEQYF
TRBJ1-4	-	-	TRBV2	TGTGCCCAACAAGGAGAGGGTGCAACTAATGAAAAACTGTTTTTT	CAQQGEGATNEKLFF
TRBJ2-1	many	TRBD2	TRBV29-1	TGCAGCGTTGAACGCACCCTAACTAGCGGAATATACAATGAGCAGTTCTTC	CSVERTLTSGIYNEQFF
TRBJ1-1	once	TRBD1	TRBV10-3	TGTGCCATCAGTGGGCCCGGACAGGTGAACACTGAAGCTTTCTTT	CAISGPGQVNTEAFF
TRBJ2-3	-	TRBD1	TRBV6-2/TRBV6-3	TGTGCCAGCACCGACCGGGACAGTAGCACAGATACGCAGTATTTT	CASTDRDSSTDTQYF
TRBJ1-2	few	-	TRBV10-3	TGTGCCATCAGTGAGTCGGAGGCAGGGGTAGGCTACACCTTC	CAISESEAGVGYTF
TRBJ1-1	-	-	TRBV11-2	TGTGCCAGCAGCTTCTTGAGACAGAAAGTAACTGAAGCTTTCTTT	CASSFLRQKVTEAFF
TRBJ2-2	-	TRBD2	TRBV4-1	TGCGCCAGCAGCCAAGATACGGCTAGCGGGTTGAACACCGGGGAGCTGTTTTTT	CASSQDTASGLNTGELFF
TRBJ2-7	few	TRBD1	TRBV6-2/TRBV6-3	TGTGCCAGCAGTTACCGTGGACAGGTGATCTACGAGCAGTACTTC	CASSYRGQVIYEQYF
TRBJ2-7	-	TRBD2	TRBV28	TGTGCCAGCAGGCTCCAAGGGACTAGCGGGAGGCACGAGCAGTACTTC	CASRLQGTSGRHEQYF
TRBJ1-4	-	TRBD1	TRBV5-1	TGCGCCAGCAGCGGGGGACAGGACACTGAAAAACTGTTTTTT	CASSGGQDTEKLFF
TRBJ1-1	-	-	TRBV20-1	TGCAGTGCTAGACGGGACGGCCACCCAGGCACTGAAGCTTTCTTT	CSARRDGHPGTEAFF
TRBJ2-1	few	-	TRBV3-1	TGTGCCAGCAGCCAAGACGCAGGGACCTACAATGAGCAGTTCTTC	CASSQDAGTYNEQFF
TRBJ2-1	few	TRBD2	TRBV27	TGTGCCAGCAGGAATTCTATAGCGGGAGGAGTCTATGAGCAGTTCTTC	CASRNSIAGGVYEQFF
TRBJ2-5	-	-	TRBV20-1	TGCAGTGCTCAGGGTAGCGGAGAAGAGACCCAGTACTTC	CSAQGSGEETQYF
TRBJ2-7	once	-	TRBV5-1	TGCGCCAGCAGGACACAGGCGAGCTCCTACGAGCAGTACTTC	CASRTQASSYEQYF
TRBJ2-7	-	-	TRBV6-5	TGTGCCAGCAGATGGGACAAAAGCTCCTACGAGCAGTACTTC	CASRWDKSSYEQYF
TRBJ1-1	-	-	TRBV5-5	TGTGCCAGCAGCTTAGATACAGGGACCACTGAAGCTTTCTTT	CASSLDTGTTEAFF
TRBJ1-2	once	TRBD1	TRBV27	TGTGCCAGCAGTTTACTCGGACAGGGGGCGCATGGCTACACCTTC	CASSLLGQGAHGYTF
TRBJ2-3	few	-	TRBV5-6	TGTGCCAGCAGCTCACTCGGGACTGGGAGCACAGATACGCAGTATTTT	CASSSLGTGSTDTQYF
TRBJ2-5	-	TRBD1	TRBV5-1	TGCGCCAGCAGCTCCCCGACAGGGGCTGGGGGAGAGACCCAGTACTTC	CASSSPTGAGGETQYF
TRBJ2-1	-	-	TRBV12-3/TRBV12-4	TGTGCCAGCAGTTTGAAGACCAGGTCCTCTTACAATGAAGACAATGAGCAGTTCTTC	CASSLKTRSSYNEDNEQFF
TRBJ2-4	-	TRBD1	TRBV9	TGTGCCAGCAGCGGCAGCACAGGGGATCGAAACATTCAGTACTTC	CASSGSTGDRNIQYF
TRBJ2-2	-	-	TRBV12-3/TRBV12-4	TGTGCCAGCAGACCCACAGCCGGGGAGCTGTTTTTT	CASRPTAGELFF
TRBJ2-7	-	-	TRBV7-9	TGTGCCAGCAGCCCCGCCGGGATCTACAATGAGCAGTACTTC	CASSPAGIYNEQYF
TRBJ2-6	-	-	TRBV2	TGTGCCACCCGCGGCTATGGGGCCAACGTCCTGACTTTC	CATRGYGANVLTF
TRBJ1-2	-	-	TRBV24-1	TGTGCCACCAGTGTGCAGGGATATAACTATGGCTACACCTTC	CATSVQGYNYGYTF
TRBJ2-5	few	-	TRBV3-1	TGTGCCAGCAGCACTAGTCTAGGGGAGACCCAGTACTTC	CASSTSLGETQYF
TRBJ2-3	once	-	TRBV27	TGTGCCAGCAGCCACACGAGGGGGAACACAGATACGCAGTATTTT	CASSHTRGNTDTQYF
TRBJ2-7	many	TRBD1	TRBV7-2	TGTGCCAGTGGACAGGCCTACTCCTACGAGCAGTACTTC	CASGQAYSYEQYF
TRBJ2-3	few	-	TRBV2	TGTGCCAGCAACGGTGGCGATACGCAGTATTTT	CASNGGDTQYF
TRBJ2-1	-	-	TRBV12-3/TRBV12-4	TGTGCCAGCAGCTCCTCGTGGAATGAGCAGTTCTTC	CASSSSWNEQFF
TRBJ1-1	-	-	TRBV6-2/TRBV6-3	TGTGCCAGCAGTCAATACAGGTCGAACACTGAAGCTTTCTTT	CASSQYRSNTEAFF
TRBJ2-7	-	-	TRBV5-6	TGTGCCAGCAACCAACCCCCCAGGTCCTACGAGCAGTACTTC	CASNQPPRSYEQYF
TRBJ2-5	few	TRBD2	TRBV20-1	TGCAGTGCAACTCCTCAAGCGGGGCAGGACCAAGAGACCCAGTACTTC	CSATPQAGQDQETQYF